Listed below are T cell receptor beta chains from one sample, sequenced in a study of T cells in Graves' hyperthyroidism and ophthalmopathy. TCRdb ran MiXCR on the multiplex PCR reads and lists one entry per CDR3 protein. The sample holds under 750,000 distinct CDR3 sequences; around 20% are singletons and the top ten take about a sixth. Material: blood. The receptors originated from a woman aged 45-65 years with Graves' hyperthyroidism that later progressed to Graves' ophthalmopathy. CDR3s include the opening cysteine and the closing phenylalanine or tryptophan. D genes are given only for firm matches. Clone size appears in some rows only: once, few, many, or a class for an expanded clone.

>TRBJ2-3|-|TRBV2|many
CAVTGVPFTDTQYF
TGTGCCGTCACGGGGGTCCCCTTCACAGATACGCAGTATTTT
>TRBJ1-1|-|TRBV5-1|many
CASSLFRELNTEAFF
TGCGCCAGCAGCCTCTTCCGGGAACTGAACACTGAAGCTTTCTTT
>TRBJ2-4|-|TRBV30|many
CAWGQGHENIQYF
TGTGCCTGGGGGCAGGGACACGAAAACATTCAGTACTTC
>TRBJ1-1|TRBD1|TRBV5-4|-
CASSSRQGSPNTEAFF
TGTGCCAGCAGCTCGAGACAGGGTTCACCGAACACTGAAGCTTTCTTT
>TRBJ2-7|TRBD2|TRBV12-3/TRBV12-4|many
CASSPLAGGYEQYF
TGTGCCAGCAGTCCGCTAGCGGGGGGCTACGAGCAGTACTTC
>TRBJ1-5|-|TRBV12-3/TRBV12-4|-
CASSLAQDQPQHF
TGTGCCAGCAGTTTAGCCCAGGATCAGCCCCAGCATTTT
>TRBJ2-5|-|TRBV7-9|few
CASSLGFEETQYF
TGTGCCAGCAGCTTAGGGTTTGAAGAGACCCAGTACTTC
>TRBJ1-4|-|TRBV30|-
CAWRGQGEKLFF
TGTGCCTGGAGAGGGCAGGGAGAAAAACTGTTTTTT
>TRBJ1-1|-|TRBV18|many
CASSPPWVGDTEAFF
TGTGCCAGCTCACCACCGTGGGTCGGGGACACTGAAGCTTTCTTT
>TRBJ1-2|TRBD1|TRBV27|many
CASSTGQGGYTF
TGTGCCAGCAGTACCGGACAGGGTGGCTACACCTTC
>TRBJ1-1|TRBD1|TRBV20-1|-
CSRTRDRLPNTEAFF
TGCAGCAGAACCAGGGACAGGCTTCCGAACACTGAAGCTTTCTTT
>TRBJ1-2|TRBD1|TRBV6-1|few
CASSQRIGQGIYGYTF
TGTGCCAGCAGCCAGAGAATTGGACAGGGGATTTATGGCTACACCTTC
>TRBJ2-7|TRBD1|TRBV6-1|few
CASSHPWGQSSYEQYF
TGTGCCAGCAGTCACCCTTGGGGACAGTCCTCCTACGAGCAGTACTTC
>TRBJ2-6|-|TRBV5-1|few
CASSWETRAGANVLTF
TGCGCCAGCAGCTGGGAGACCAGGGCTGGGGCCAACGTCCTGACTTTC
>TRBJ1-3|TRBD1|TRBV9|-
CASSPGTGGVNTIYF
TGTGCCAGCAGCCCCGGGACAGGGGGCGTAAACACCATATATTTT
>TRBJ2-3|TRBD1|TRBV2|many
CASSEVTGGKNTQYF
TGTGCCAGCAGTGAAGTAACAGGGGGCAAAAATACGCAGTATTTT
>TRBJ2-5|-|TRBV11-2|many
CASSTRGVWETQYF
TGTGCCAGCAGCACCCGGGGAGTTTGGGAGACCCAGTACTTC
>TRBJ1-3|-|TRBV9|many
CASSVGGSSGNTIYF
TGTGCCAGCAGCGTAGGGGGGAGCTCTGGAAACACCATATATTTT
>TRBJ1-6|-|TRBV18|-
CASSPRDRSGSPLHF
TGTGCCAGCTCACCACGTGACAGGTCTGGCTCACCCCTCCACTTT
>TRBJ2-2|-|TRBV12-3/TRBV12-4|few
CASRGGGPVGELLF
TGTGCCAGCAGGGGGGGGGGGCCGGTCGGGGAGCTGCTTTTT
>TRBJ1-5|-|TRBV6-2/TRBV6-3|few
CASSFRVLQPQHF
TGTGCCAGCAGTTTTCGAGTCCTTCAGCCCCAGCATTTT
>TRBJ2-3|-|TRBV13|few
CASSYGWLAVHTDTQYF
TGTGCCAGCAGCTATGGGTGGTTAGCGGTACACACAGATACGCAGTATTTT
>TRBJ2-5|-|TRBV4-1|-
CASSQNAQGETQYF
TGCGCCAGCAGCCAAAACGCTCAGGGGGAGACCCAGTACTTC
>TRBJ1-1|TRBD1|TRBV29-1|few
CSVGVTGYVGAFF
TGCAGCGTTGGCGTGACAGGGTACGTCGGAGCTTTCTTT
>TRBJ1-5|TRBD1|TRBV7-9|-
CASSSGTVDNQPQHF
TGTGCCAGCAGCTCCGGGACAGTGGACAATCAGCCCCAGCATTTT
>TRBJ2-1|TRBD1|TRBV29-1|few
CSVEDLGTDTYNEQFF
TGCAGCGTTGAAGATCTTGGGACAGACACCTACAATGAGCAGTTCTTC
>TRBJ2-1|-|TRBV5-4|-
CASTHEEGPNEQFF
TGTGCCAGCACGCACGAAGAGGGTCCTAATGAGCAGTTCTTC
>TRBJ2-1|-|TRBV12-3/TRBV12-4|once
CASSLAYRGALVYNEQFF
TGTGCCAGCAGTCTAGCGTACCGGGGGGCCCTCGTATACAATGAGCAGTTCTTC
>TRBJ1-1|-|TRBV12-3/TRBV12-4|few
CASSLIFGAGGFF
TGTGCCAGCAGTTTAATCTTCGGGGCCGGGGGTTTCTTT
>TRBJ1-2|-|TRBV11-2|few
CASTSGGLLSYGYTF
TGTGCCAGCACCTCCGGGGGCCTCCTTTCTTATGGCTACACCTTC
>TRBJ1-5|-|TRBV6-1|few
CASLRTDSNQPQHF
TGTGCCAGCTTAAGGACTGATAGCAATCAGCCCCAGCATTTT
>TRBJ1-2|-|TRBV5-1|few
CASSPIQGSNYGYTF
TGCGCCAGCAGCCCGATACAAGGATCTAACTATGGCTACACCTTC
>TRBJ2-3|TRBD1|TRBV9|many
CASSVGTAYTDTQYF
TGTGCCAGCAGCGTCGGGACAGCCTACACAGATACGCAGTATTTT
>TRBJ1-6|-|TRBV20-1|-
CSARDAQDKGNSPLHF
TGCAGTGCTAGAGATGCTCAGGACAAGGGAAATTCACCCCTCCACTTT
>TRBJ2-1|-|TRBV5-1|once
CASSLDKGEQFF
TGCGCCAGCAGCTTGGATAAGGGGGAGCAGTTCTTC
>TRBJ2-5|TRBD1|TRBV3-1|-
CASSQGTTGKGQYF
TGTGCCAGCAGCCAGGGGACGACAGGGAAAGGCCAGTACTTC
>TRBJ1-2|-|TRBV20-1|-
CSARRPALNYGYTF
TGCAGTGCTAGACGCCCGGCCCTTAACTATGGCTACACCTTC
>TRBJ1-2|-|TRBV7-8|-
CASRRLPPNYGYTF
TGTGCCAGCAGGCGACTACCTCCCAACTATGGCTACACCTTC
>TRBJ1-1|-|TRBV24-1|many
CATSDGGGGANTEAFF
TGTGCCACCAGTGATGGAGGGGGGGGGGCCAACACTGAAGCTTTCTTT
>TRBJ1-2|-|TRBV19|few
CASSEQTGVGYTF
TGTGCCAGTAGTGAACAGACCGGAGTTGGCTACACCTTC
>TRBJ1-1|-|TRBV18|few
CASSQTQQNTEAFF
TGTGCCAGCTCCCAAACACAGCAGAACACTGAAGCTTTCTTT
>TRBJ2-5|-|TRBV27|many
CASAVARGHQETQYF
TGTGCCAGCGCTGTCGCCCGGGGGCACCAAGAGACCCAGTACTTC
>TRBJ2-2|TRBD1|TRBV5-1|few
CASRRAGTGLLLPNTGELFF
TGCGCCAGCAGGAGGGCCGGGACAGGGCTTTTACTACCGAACACCGGGGAGCTGTTTTTT
>TRBJ1-2|TRBD1|TRBV7-2|-
CASSEGTGGYGYTF
TGTGCCAGCAGCGAAGGGACAGGGGGCTATGGCTACACCTTC
>TRBJ1-2|-|TRBV3-1|many
CASSQAGQIYGYTF
TGTGCCAGCAGCCAAGCGGGACAAATTTATGGCTACACCTTC
>TRBJ1-4|-|TRBV20-1|-
CSARGGGPFEKLVF
TGCAGTGCTAGAGGGGGGGGGCCTTTTGAAAAACTGGTTTTT
>TRBJ1-3|TRBD1|TRBV12-3/TRBV12-4|few
CASSIHPGTGRYF
TGTGCCAGCAGTATCCATCCCGGGACAGGGCGATATTTT
>TRBJ2-1|TRBD2|TRBV12-3/TRBV12-4|many
CASSLAAGGFNEQFF
TGTGCCAGCAGTTTAGCAGCGGGGGGGTTCAATGAGCAGTTCTTC